Sequencing of this TCR beta chain was carried out in a study of identifying expanded T cells in peripheral blood. Looked up from germline, CDR1 is DFQATT and CDR2 is SNEGSKA (reference sequence). The ends were cut back, 6 bases at V and 1 base at J, with 6 bases in the middle. The CDR3 runs to 11 residues. Healthy donors had no documented immune events, such as infections, while sampled. Profiling relied on immunoSEQ multiplex PCR, and the TCRdb table lists in-frame clones only, not all of them. Of approximately 130,000 clones listed, approximately 86% were seen once; the top ten hold 7% to 10%. The TCR was taken from a person aged 18 to 70 in good health. Sequencing was performed on blood. This rearrangement joins TRBV20-1 to TRBJ1-1; D not resolved. The CDR3 coding sequence is TGCAGTGCCCCTGGGAACACTGAAGCTTTCTTT. Encoded protein: CSAPGNTEAFF.